The source of this T cell receptor (beta chain) is a study of early T cells in non-severe SARS-CoV-2 infection. Across the whole study: Unpaired chains resulted from sequencing bulk RNA of unsorted whole blood. Findings and caveats of the study: Reliance on VDJdb matching favored anti-spike CD8 responses; private and CD4 specificities were missed.

Individual cDNA molecules each received unique molecular identifiers attached to them. A single record per CDR3 protein comes from TCRdb applying MiXCR to the 5' RACE reads. This table holds about 46,000 distinct CDR3 sequences, approximately 9% found once. The CDR3 consists of 14 residues. V lost 6 bases and J 1 base, leaving 12 bases between the germline ends. In its sample, this clonotype was seen a few times. Its specificity is not known. This rearrangement joins TRBV12-3 or TRBV12-4 to TRBJ1-1, with TRBD1 as a possible D gene (6 bases). The TCR comes from an adult who was a healthcare worker with PCR-confirmed SARS-CoV-2 infection or an uninfected control (not recorded which). Sequences were derived from whole blood, sampled at baseline. CDR3 bases: TGTGCCAGCAGAGCCGGGACACCGAACACTGAAGCTTTCTTT. Its translation: CASRAGTPNTEAFF.